Listed here are 14 T cell receptor beta chains from one sample, sequenced in a study of cytomegalovirus exposure and HLA in healthy donors. The PCR made use of 60 Vbeta and 13 Jbeta primers. Here immunoSEQ multiplex PCR was the method, and the copy in TCRdb shows in-frame clones only, minus some. The sample has 140,000 to 150,000 clones, approximately 84% seen once. The sequenced sample consisted of PBMCs. The receptors shown here come from a woman in her fifties or sixties in good health and CMV-seropositive.

V and J are TRBV4-3 and TRBJ1-2, with 8 positions matching TRBD1. The CDR3 contains 16 residues. The germline V gene has CDR1 LGHNA and CDR2 YSLEER. V trimming: 3 bases; J trimming: 4 bases; junction bases outside the gene matches: 10. CDR3 coding DNA: TGCGCCAGCAGCCACCCCGGGGGGACAGGAGGCTATGGCTACACCTTC. Its protein is CASSHPGGTGGYGYTF.

For the CDR3, the DNA is TGTGCCAGCAGCCTGGGACAGGGAGTTGGCGGGGAGCTGTTTTTT. Translating it yields CASSLGQGVGGELFF. The rearrangement uses TRBV11-3 and TRBJ2-2, with 9 bases identical to TRBD1. This CDR3 is built from 15 residues. V lost 5 bases to trimming and J lost 7 bases; unmatched junction nucleotides: 8. The V gene's germline CDR1 is SGHNT and CDR2 YENEEA. The entire variable domain, with the rest obtained from reference TRBV11-3 and TRBJ2-2, is as follows: EAGVVQSPRYKIIEKKQPVAFWCNPISGHNTLYWYLQNLGQGPELLIRYENEEAVDDSQLPKDRFSAERLKGVDSTLKIQPAELGDSAVYLCASSLGQGVGGELFFGEGSRLTVL.

This chain connects TRBV21-1 to TRBJ1-1; the table's TRBD1 call for D was not verified on the DNA. TRBV21-1 constitutes a pseudogene. This CDR3 region has 15 residues. The CDR3, as DNA: TGTGCCAGCAGACCCTTTGGACACCCAAACACTGAAGCTTTCTTT. Protein product: CASRPFGHPNTEAFF.

V usage is TRBV28 and J usage is TRBJ2-3; TRBD2 matches 7 bases. Trimming took 1 base from V and 5 from J; bases not matched to a gene: 6. Per the germline V gene, CDR1 is MDHEN and CDR2 is SYDVKM. This CDR3 has 15 amino acids. The CDR3 protein is CASSLSREGLDTQYF. DNA for the CDR3: TGTGCCAGCAGTTTATCTAGGGAGGGTTTAGATACGCAGTATTTT.

The chain carries TRBV7-9 and TRBJ1-1; 8 nucleotides agree with TRBD1. After removal of 1 base from V and 1 base from J, the junction contained 2 bases not matched to a gene. CDR3 size: 15 residues. CDR1 and CDR2 (germline): SEHNR, FQNEAQ (reference sequence). The CDR3 DNA is TGTGCCAGCAGCTTAGTCGGGACAGGGAACACTGAAGCTTTCTTT. It translates to CASSLVGTGNTEAFF.

The gene calls are TRBV30 and TRBJ2-5; no clear D gene. V dropped 4 bases and J dropped 2 bases, with 5 bases sitting between them. CDR3 length: 11 residues. Germline V lookup: CDR1 GTSNPN, CDR2 SVGIG (reference sequence). The CDR3 DNA reads TGTGCCTGGACAATTCAAGAGACCCAGTACTTC. Protein product: CAWTIQETQYF.

This sequence joins TRBV7-2 and TRBJ2-3, with a tentative D call TRBD2 (5 bases). The CDR3 runs 16 residues. V lost 6 bases, J lost 3 bases, and 19 bases lay in between. Germline V CDR1 and CDR2: SGHTA, FQGNSA. The CDR3 reads CASRFPVGAETDTQYF. CDR3 nucleotide sequence: TGTGCCAGCAGATTTCCAGTGGGAGCTGAAACAGATACGCAGTATTTT.

The rearrangement joins TRBV7-6 to TRBJ2-1; 8 bases are a match to TRBD2. This CDR3 is built from 17 residues. Germline lookup yields CDR1 SGHVS and CDR2 FNYEAQ. V shed 1 base, J shed 4 bases, and the junction held 9 bases outside the gene matches. Written as DNA, the CDR3 is TGTGCCAGCAGCTTAGAACGGGCGGGAGGAACGTACAATGAGCAGTTCTTC. This sequence encodes CASSLERAGGTYNEQFF.

This clone appeared a single time. The genes are TRBV5-4 and TRBJ2-3; 7 bases map to TRBD1. The CDR3 is 16 amino acids. Germline assignment: CDR1 SGHNT and CDR2 YYREEE (reference sequence). Trimming removed 1 base from V and 2 bases from J; junction bases left unmatched: 7. The CDR3 is CASSLIRDSFTDTQYF. In DNA, the CDR3 is TGTGCCAGCAGCTTGATCCGGGACAGCTTCACAGATACGCAGTATTTT.

The chain recombines TRBV29-1 with TRBJ2-1; 8 nucleotides align to TRBD2. Germline loops: CDR1 SQVTM, CDR2 ANQGSEA. The CDR3 length is 15 residues. J lost 7 bases, V lost 2 bases, and 10 bases had no gene match. The CDR3 coding sequence is TGCAGCGTTGAACGAACGGGAGGGCCCGGTAATGAGCAGTTCTTC. It encodes CSVERTGGPGNEQFF.

The chain joins TRBV4-2 to TRBJ2-7; TRBD1 aligns across 9 bases. Trimming cost V 4 bases and J 5 bases; bases outside gene matches: 3. Germline CDR1 reads LGHNA; CDR2 reads YNFKEQ. The CDR3 loop spans 13 amino acids. The CDR3 loop is CASSPDRGHEQYF. CDR3 bases: TGTGCCAGCAGCCCGGACAGGGGACACGAGCAGTACTTC.

The chain couples TRBV28 to TRBJ2-1, with TRBD2 matching 14 bases. The CDR3 runs 20 residues. J lost 3 bases, V lost 3 bases, and 13 bases had no gene match. Germline V gives CDR1 MDHEN, CDR2 SYDVKM. CDR3 bases: TGTGCCAGCAGTTTGCCTCCGGGACTAGCGGGAGTGAAGAACTACAATGAGCAGTTCTTC. Its protein product is CASSLPPGLAGVKNYNEQFF.

In its sample, this clone was seen once. The CDR3 here is CASSLLTGGYGYTF. The CDR3 DNA reads TGTGCCAGCAGTCTTCTAACAGGGGGCTATGGCTACACCTTC. V gene TRBV27 combines with J gene TRBJ1-2; 8 bases agree with TRBD1. Germline V gives CDR1 MNHEY, CDR2 SMNVEV (reference sequence). The CDR3 consists of 14 residues. The V and J ends lost 5 bases and 4 bases, in that order; junction bases with no gene match: 6.

The rearrangement uses TRBV7-9 and TRBJ2-7; TRBD2 aligns across 7 bases. From germline, CDR1 is SEHNR and CDR2 FQNEAQ (reference sequence). Trimming at V came to 3 bases and at J to 3 bases, leaving 5 bases not matched to a gene. This CDR3 comprises 14 residues. CDR3 in DNA: TGTGCCAGCAGCTTTGGGCGGACTAGCTACGAGCAGTACTTC. Protein product: CASSFGRTSYEQYF. Combining the CDR3 with reference TRBV7-9 and TRBJ2-7 gives the whole variable domain DTGVSQNPRHKITKRGQNVTFRCDPISEHNRLYWYRQTLGQGPEFLTYFQNEAQLEKSRLLSDRFSAERPKGSFSTLEIQRTEQGDSAMYLCASSFGRTSYEQYFGPGTRLTVT.